The TCR beta chain described here comes from a study of cytomegalovirus exposure and HLA in healthy donors. Across the study: The study placed about four fifths of its approximately 380 genotyped donors in the Caucasian-associated ancestry cluster.

Use of 60 Vbeta and 13 Jbeta primers characterized the PCR. Assay used: immunoSEQ multiplex PCR; TCRdb lists only in-frame clones, some missing. The table records 200,000 or so clones, 80% to 85% of them present only once. Sequenced input: PBMCs. The sequence was obtained from a woman aged 45-59 years in good health and CMV-seropositive.

The CDR3 region is CASTAFRETQYF. CDR3 DNA: TGTGCCAGCACCGCGTTTCGAGAGACCCAGTACTTC. The chain has TRBV11-2 and TRBJ2-5; D gene uncertain. Germline loops: CDR1 SGHAT, CDR2 FQNNGV. Trimming shortened V by 7 bases and J by 4 bases, and 10 bases separated the two germline ends. There are 12 residues in the CDR3. The full variable domain, in which reference TRBV11-2 and TRBJ2-5 provide the parts outside the CDR3, is EAGVAQSPRYKIIEKRQSVAFWCNPISGHATLYWYQQILGQGPKLLIQFQNNGVVDDSQLPKDRFSAERLKGVDSTLKIQPAKLEDSAVYLCASTAFRETQYFGPGTRLLVL.